This T cell receptor beta chain is drawn from a study of blood T cell repertoires in COVID-19. On the study more broadly: Both acute and convalescent COVID-19 samples were obtained from the United States, Italy and Spain. Sample material is recorded as cDNA or gDNA derived from T cells, B-cell-depleted T cells, or PBMCs.

Original handling: Amplification of reference gene primers was used by the study to estimate nucleated cell counts. TCRdb's copy holds only in-frame clones and misses some; the assay was immunoSEQ multiplex PCR. V and J calls and clone size come straight from that table; D and trimming were deduced from the DNA. The sample carries around 170,000 clones, 88% recorded once. Two consecutive negative NP/OP PCR tests, clearance, or resolved symptoms defined Cohort 3 recovery. In germline, CDR1 is LNHDA, CDR2 SQIVND (reference sequence). The CDR3 length is 13 residues. The trim removed 9 bases at V and 4 bases at J, leaving 5 bases unmatched.

The rearrangement links TRBV19 to TRBJ2-7, with 11 positions matching TRBD1. The sequencing sample was made of PBMCs or T cells enriched from blood (not recorded which). The source of this sequence is a woman between 18 and 29 years old who had recovered from COVID-19. CDR3 coding DNA: TGTGCCAGCCGGGACAGGGGGAATTACGAGCAGTACTTC. It encodes CASRDRGNYEQYF.